This T cell receptor (beta chain) was identified during a study of blood T cell repertoires in COVID-19. Study details: Some COVID-19 samples were acute and others convalescent; all came from the United States, Italy and Spain.

Here immunoSEQ multiplex PCR was the method, and the copy in TCRdb shows in-frame clones only, minus some. The table has approximately 74,000 clones, approximately 85% seen once. V shed 0 bases, J shed 6 bases, and the junction held 4 bases outside the gene matches. CDR3 length equals 14 residues. Germline V gives CDR1 SGHTA, CDR2 FQGNSA. Sequencing used peripheral blood. This chain links TRBV7-2 with TRBJ2-7; 8 bases are shared with TRBD1. The TCR comes from a man aged 65 to 79 with acute or convalescent COVID-19. CDR3 residues: CASSLAQGVGEQYF. The CDR3, as DNA: TGTGCCAGCAGCTTAGCACAGGGGGTGGGCGAGCAGTACTTC.